Below, 12 T cell receptor beta chains from the same sample are listed, as sequenced in a study of blood T cell repertoires in COVID-19. Sequencing used immunoSEQ multiplex PCR; TCRdb keeps in-frame clones, though not all of them. The sample holds under 100,000 clones, about 83% seen once. The material sequenced was peripheral blood. These receptors all stem from a woman aged 60 to 75 with acute or convalescent COVID-19.

The J gene is TRBJ1-2, the V gene TRBV7-2, with 8 bases identical to TRBD1. Trimming at V came to 5 bases and at J to 6 bases, leaving 8 bases not matched to a gene. This CDR3 is 14 amino acids long. Germline V gene sequence: CDR1 SGHTA, CDR2 FQGNSA. The CDR3 loop reads CASSASQGGHGYTF. The CDR3 nucleotides read TGTGCCAGCAGCGCCTCACAGGGGGGACATGGCTACACCTTC.

The chain has TRBV6-5 and TRBJ1-5; D not resolved. The CDR3 covers 13 residues. Germline V lookup: CDR1 MNHEY, CDR2 SVGAGI. Trimming took off 8 bases at V and 3 bases at J, with 11 bases between the two ends. CDR3 coding DNA: TGTGCCAGCCGATGGGGAGACAATCAGCCCCAGCATTTT. This sequence encodes CASRWGDNQPQHF.

V gene TRBV10-3 combines with J gene TRBJ1-1; TRBD1 agrees at 7 bases. The ends lost 5 bases at V and 0 bases at J; junction bases unmatched: 9. CDR3 length: 16 amino acids. Germline CDR1 ENHRY, CDR2 SYGVKD. The CDR3 here is CAISTGTGTVNTEAFF. The CDR3 bases are TGTGCCATCAGTACCGGGACCGGGACAGTGAACACTGAAGCTTTCTTT.

This clone was recorded once. This chain links TRBV18 with TRBJ2-7; the D gene is possibly TRBD1 (5 bases). This CDR3 has 16 amino acids. Germline V gene sequence: CDR1 KGHSH, CDR2 LQKENI. V lost 6 bases, J lost 1 base, and 19 bases lay in between. The CDR3 DNA reads TGTGCCAGCTCCATCATGTTCAGGGTCACATCCTACGAGCAGTACTTC. Amino acids: CASSIMFRVTSYEQYF.

The rearrangement links TRBV12-3 or TRBV12-4 to TRBJ2-3; no clear D. V shed 7 bases and J shed 2 bases, with 4 bases lying between them. The CDR3 has 11 amino acids. The CDR3 DNA follows: TGTGCCAGCACCTCCACAGATACGCAGTATTTT. Protein sequence: CASTSTDTQYF.

The V call is TRBV19, the J call TRBJ1-1; tentatively, D is TRBD1 (6 bases). Germline V lookup: CDR1 LNHDA, CDR2 SQIVND (reference sequence). The ends were cut back, 6 bases at V and 7 bases at J, with 15 bases in the middle. There are 13 residues in the CDR3. CDR3 coding DNA: TGTGCCAGTAGCCGACAGGAACCGGGTGAAGCTTTCTTT. Translating gives CASSRQEPGEAFF.

V gene TRBV3-1 (or the pseudogene TRBV3-2) combines with J gene TRBJ2-1; 9 positions match TRBD2. Germline V gene sequence: CDR1 LGHDT, CDR2 YNNKEL (reference sequence). V dropped 2 bases and J dropped 4; count of bases not matched to a gene: 6. This CDR3 comprises 16 residues. CDR3 residues: CASSQSRLADYNEQFF. CDR3 bases: TGTGCCAGCAGCCAATCCCGACTAGCGGATTACAATGAGCAGTTCTTC.

The V and J genes are TRBV12-3 or TRBV12-4 and TRBJ2-7; TRBD1 aligns across 7 bases. Losses at the gene ends were 7 bases for V and 6 bases for J; bases not matched to a gene: 9. The CDR3 has 13 residues. CDR3 nucleotides: TGTGCCAGCACGCAGGGGGTGTCATCCGAGCAGTACTTC. It is translated as CASTQGVSSEQYF.

This chain links TRBV5-1 with TRBJ2-1, with TRBD2 matching over 8 bases. The germline CDR1 and CDR2 sequences are SGHRS and YFSETQ. V lost 2 bases to trimming and J lost 8 bases; unmatched junction nucleotides: 9. The CDR3 contains 15 residues. CDR3 sequence reads: CASSLAGVGSHEQFF. CDR3 DNA sequence: TGCGCCAGCAGCTTAGCGGGAGTAGGATCCCATGAGCAGTTCTTC. Combining the CDR3 with reference TRBV5-1 and TRBJ2-1 gives the whole variable domain KAGVTQTPRYLIKTRGQQVTLSCSPISGHRSVSWYQQTPGQGLQFLFEYFSETQRNKGNFPGRFSGRQFSNSRSEMNVSTLELGDSALYLCASSLAGVGSHEQFFGPGTRLTVL.

The count of this clone is one. The chain couples TRBV5-8 to TRBJ2-1; perhaps TRBD1 as D (5 bases). The germline V gene has CDR1 SGHTS and CDR2 YDEGEE. The V end was cut by 4 bases, the J end by 8 bases, with 25 bases between. The CDR3 runs 17 residues. CDR3: CASSVPWTYRPSDEQFF. The CDR3, as DNA: TGTGCCAGCAGCGTACCGTGGACATATCGTCCCAGCGATGAGCAGTTCTTC.

The rearrangement joins TRBV9 to TRBJ1-6; the match to TRBD1 covers 8 bases. The trim removed 0 bases at V and 10 bases at J, leaving 6 bases unmatched. CDR1 and CDR2 (germline): SGDLS, YYNGEE. This CDR3 has 15 residues. CDR3 loop: CASSVDGQGESPLHF. The CDR3 DNA sequence: TGTGCCAGCAGCGTAGACGGACAGGGTGAATCACCCCTCCACTTT.

The V call is TRBV27, the J call TRBJ2-1; TRBD2 matches at 7 bases. This CDR3 contains 13 residues. V lost 6 bases to trimming and J lost 4 bases; unmatched junction nucleotides: 3. Germline V gene lookup returns CDR1 MNHEY and CDR2 SMNVEV (reference sequence). DNA for the CDR3: TGTGCCAGCAGGCAGGGACTATACAATGAGCAGTTCTTC. Translated, it gives CASRQGLYNEQFF.